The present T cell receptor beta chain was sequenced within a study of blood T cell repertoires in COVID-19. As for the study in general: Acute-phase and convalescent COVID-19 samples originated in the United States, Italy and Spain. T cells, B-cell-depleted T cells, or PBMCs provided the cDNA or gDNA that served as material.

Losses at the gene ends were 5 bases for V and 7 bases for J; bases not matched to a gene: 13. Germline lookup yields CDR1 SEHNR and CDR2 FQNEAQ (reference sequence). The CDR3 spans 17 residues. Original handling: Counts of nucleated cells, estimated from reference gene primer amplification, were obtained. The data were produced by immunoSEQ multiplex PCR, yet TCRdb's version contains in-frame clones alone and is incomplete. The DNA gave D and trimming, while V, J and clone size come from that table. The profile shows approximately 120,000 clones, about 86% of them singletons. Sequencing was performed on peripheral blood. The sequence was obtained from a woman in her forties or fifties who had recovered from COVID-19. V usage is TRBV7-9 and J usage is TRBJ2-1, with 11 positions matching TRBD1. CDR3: CASSQSSRDRGVNEQFF. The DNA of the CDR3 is TGTGCCAGCAGCCAGAGCTCCCGGGACAGGGGGGTGAATGAGCAGTTCTTC.